What follows are 11 T cell receptor beta chains derived from one specimen sequenced in a study of blood T cell repertoires in COVID-19. Data came from immunoSEQ multiplex PCR; TCRdb stores just in-frame clones and leaves some out. The data show about 90,000 clones, with about 88% seen just once and approximately 1.2% held by the top ten. The sample taken for sequencing was peripheral blood. The receptors here all came from a man older than 75 with active or convalescent COVID-19.

The chain joins TRBV7-9 to TRBJ2-7, with 10 bases fitting TRBD2. Unmatched junction bases numbered 6, after V lost 5 bases and J lost 5 bases. This CDR3 is 14 amino acids long. The germline CDR1 and CDR2 sequences are SEHNR and FQNEAQ (reference sequence). The CDR3, as DNA: TGTGCCAGCAGCCTATCCGGGACTAGCGACGAGCAGTACTTC. Encoded protein: CASSLSGTSDEQYF.

This clone was seen only once. This chain joins TRBV11-2 and TRBJ1-3; the D is unclear. This CDR3 is 11 amino acids long. Trimming took off 5 bases at V and 3 bases at J, with 2 bases between the two ends. Germline values: CDR1 SGHAT, CDR2 FQNNGV. CDR3 sequence reads: CASSLGNTIYF. The CDR3 nucleotides are TGTGCCAGCAGCCTTGGAAACACCATATATTTT. The full variable domain, in which reference TRBV11-2 and TRBJ1-3 provide the parts outside the CDR3, is EAGVAQSPRYKIIEKRQSVAFWCNPISGHATLYWYQQILGQGPKLLIQFQNNGVVDDSQLPKDRFSAERLKGVDSTLKIQPAKLEDSAVYLCASSLGNTIYFGEGSWLTVV.

This sequence joins TRBV7-2 and TRBJ1-5; the D is unclear. V was cut by 5 bases and J by 9 bases, with 23 bases left in between. The germline gives CDR1 SGHTA, CDR2 FQGNSA. CDR3 length: 16 residues. CDR3 in amino acids: CASSDQTQWAQRPQHF. The CDR3 DNA follows: TGTGCCAGCAGCGACCAAACGCAATGGGCTCAACGGCCCCAGCATTTT. The full variable domain, its missing parts supplied by reference TRBV7-2 and TRBJ1-5, is GAGVSQSPSNKVTEKGKDVELRCDPISGHTALYWYRQSLGQGLEFLIYFQGNSAPDKSGLPSDRFSAERTGGSVSTLTIQRTQQEDSAVYLCASSDQTQWAQRPQHFGDGTRLSIL.

The CDR3 sequence: CASSLAETTSYEQYF. CDR3 nucleotides: TGTGCCAGCAGCTTAGCCGAAACTACCTCCTACGAGCAGTACTTC. The chain links TRBV11-2 to TRBJ2-7; D unresolved. CDR1 is SGHAT, CDR2 FQNNGV, per germline. The CDR3 has 15 amino acids. Trimming removed 1 base from V and 0 bases from J, with 10 bases in between.

The chain employs TRBV5-1 and TRBJ1-3, with 7 positions matching TRBD1. After removal of 1 base from V and 0 bases from J, the junction contained 13 bases not matched to a gene. The germline V gene encodes CDR1 SGHRS and CDR2 YFSETQ. The CDR3 consists of 19 residues. The CDR3 region has the DNA TGCGCCAGCAGCTTGCTCACCCGGGACAGCGAATACTCTGGAAACACCATATATTTT. The encoded protein is CASSLLTRDSEYSGNTIYF.

V gene TRBV6-2 or TRBV6-3 combines with J gene TRBJ1-1, with D possibly matching TRBD1 (6 bases). With 5 bases removed from V and 6 bases from J, the gap between germline ends came to 13 bases. Germline CDR1 and CDR2: MNHEY and SVGEGT. CDR3 length: 13 residues. In nucleotides, the CDR3 is TGTGCCAGCAGTCAGTCACGGACAGCTGAAGCTTTCTTT. Translated: CASSQSRTAEAFF.

J is TRBJ1-3 and V is TRBV6-1, with TRBD1 as a possible D gene (5 bases). Trimming removed 1 base from V and 5 bases from J, with 9 bases in between. The CDR3 sequence is 14 residues long. CDR1 MNHNS and CDR2 SASEGT come from the germline V gene. The CDR3 sequence is CASSEGGGRNTIYF. CDR3 in DNA: TGTGCCAGCAGTGAAGGGGGGGGACGAAACACCATATATTTT.

The V call is TRBV4-1, the J call TRBJ1-6, with TRBD1 as a possible D gene (6 bases). Germline V gene sequence: CDR1 MGHRA, CDR2 YSYEKL. Trimming pared 0 bases from V and 7 bases from J, leaving 10 bases between. This CDR3 has 15 residues. As DNA, the CDR3 is TGCGCCAGCAGCCAAGAAGGGGGTCAGAATTCACCCCTCCACTTT. This gives the protein CASSQEGGQNSPLHF.

The CDR3 sequence: CASSLSGRTYEQYF. CDR3 DNA sequence: TGTGCCAGCAGCTTAAGCGGGAGGACCTACGAGCAGTACTTC. The chain recombines TRBV7-9 with TRBJ2-7, with 9 bases that match TRBD2. V was clipped by 2 bases and J by 2 bases; unmatched bases: 1. From germline, CDR1 is SEHNR and CDR2 FQNEAQ (reference sequence). The CDR3 length is 14 residues.

The V call is TRBV6-5, the J call TRBJ2-5; 9 positions match TRBD2. The CDR3 consists of 14 residues. The junction had 2 bases not matched to a gene; V was cut back by 6 bases and J by 0 bases. The germline V gene has CDR1 MNHEY and CDR2 SVGAGI. The CDR3 DNA follows: TGTGCCAGCAGCCGGACTAGCGACCAAGAGACCCAGTACTTC. Amino acids: CASSRTSDQETQYF.

V is TRBV5-1 and J is TRBJ2-7, with D maybe TRBD1 (6 bases). Looked up from germline, CDR1 is SGHRS and CDR2 is YFSETQ. Trimming removed 1 base from V and 4 bases from J, with 12 bases in between. This CDR3 has 14 amino acids. The CDR3 sequence: CASSLRGKDYEQYF. The CDR3 DNA reads TGCGCCAGCAGCTTGAGGGGGAAGGATTACGAGCAGTACTTC.